These T cell receptor beta chains were read from a single sample in a study of blood T cell repertoires in COVID-19. Profiling relied on immunoSEQ multiplex PCR, and the TCRdb table lists in-frame clones only, not all of them. The repertoire holds fewer than 500,000 clones, with 86% as singletons. Sequencing used peripheral blood. These receptors were collected from a woman aged 25 to 39 with active or convalescent COVID-19. The conserved cysteine and the conserved F or W are not part of the CDR3 here. The listing skips clone size in some rows; elsewhere it reads once, few, many or a size class.

cdr3_length j_call v_call clone_size cdr3_aa
12 TRBJ1-2 TRBV6-6 NA ASSRDRGFYGYT
15 TRBJ2-3 TRBV5-1 NA ASSLAGTGGRTDTQY
13 TRBJ1-3 TRBV5-6 NA ASTRGALRGNTIY
15 TRBJ1-1 TRBV2 NA ASSEEQGPAGNTEAF
13 TRBJ2-7 TRBV10-3 once AISMTGGSSYEQY
14 TRBJ2-3 TRBV9 NA ASSVVGRGGPDTQY
12 TRBJ1-6 TRBV9 NA ASSVRAGNSPLH
11 TRBJ1-1 TRBV5-1 NA ASSPGGDTEAF
16 TRBJ2-3 TRBV7-9 NA ASSKGLAGGSPRDTQY
13 TRBJ2-1 TRBV19 NA ASSSDRGTYNEQF
13 TRBJ1-4 TRBV30 NA AWIPDRALNEKLF
13 TRBJ2-7 TRBV3-1/TRBV3-2 few ASSQVGTGVSEQY
17 TRBJ2-3 TRBV5-1 NA ASSLPTMEAAESTDTQY
13 TRBJ2-1 TRBV7-9 NA ASSLDLSSYNEQF
11 TRBJ1-1 TRBV5-1 NA ASSSQAGTEAF
13 TRBJ1-1 TRBV4-1 NA ASSHRDRVGTEAF
9 TRBJ1-1 TRBV27 once ASTQGSEAF
11 TRBJ1-1 TRBV2 NA ASRSGGLAEAF
13 TRBJ2-6 TRBV18 once ASSQWASGANVLT
10 TRBJ1-4 TRBV6-5 NA ASKLQGLKLF
11 TRBJ2-7 TRBV10-3 NA AISEGAFYEQY
15 TRBJ2-3 TRBV3-1/TRBV3-2 once ASSHKQRGGMSDTQY
11 TRBJ1-2 TRBV7-9 NA ASSEDGGYGYT
11 TRBJ2-7 TRBV15 once ATSRDRSAGQY
12 TRBJ1-2 TRBV4-1 NA ASSPTAGGSGYT
14 TRBJ1-1 TRBV2 NA ASRVPGQGLNTEAF
12 TRBJ2-1 TRBV5-4 NA ASSLVEVYNEQF